This T cell receptor (beta chain) appears in the sequencing data of a study of blood T cell repertoires in COVID-19. Study-level information: T cells, B-cell-depleted T cells, or PBMCs provided the cDNA or gDNA that served as material.

Germline V lookup: CDR1 LGHNA, CDR2 YSLEER. After removal of 0 bases from V and 7 bases from J, the junction contained 12 bases not matched to a gene. The CDR3 is made up of 19 amino acids. In the original workflow: Amplifying reference gene primers gave estimates of nucleated cell counts. This table comes from immunoSEQ multiplex PCR, and its TCRdb copy is limited to in-frame clones, with some not included. The V and J calls and clone size come from that table; D and trimming were worked out from the DNA. The repertoire includes roughly 86,000 clones, 85% of them detected once, and 3.4% sits in the top ten.

This TCR was recovered from a man aged 45-65 years with acute or convalescent COVID-19. The sample comprised peripheral blood. This sequence joins TRBV4-3 and TRBJ2-3; TRBD2 matches 14 bases. CDR3 protein: CASSQESGTSGGRLNTQYF. CDR3 sequence (DNA): TGCGCCAGCAGCCAAGAGTCCGGGACTAGCGGGGGACGTCTAAATACGCAGTATTTT.